The 11 T cell receptor beta chains below come from one sample, sequenced in a study of regulatory dendritic cells for organ transplantation (dated by TCRdb to the late 2010s). Preparation of the library involved the immunoSEQ multiplex PCR assay. TCRdb carries this immuneACCESS record with in-frame sequences only. Its versions omit some clonotypes, under half of them owing to an unresolved V gene in the studies checked, with the rest unexplained. In this sample the table shows some 12,000 clones, more than 75% of which occur a single time. The ten largest clones add up to 1% to 1.4% of the sample. Their antigens are not known. Sorted T cell subsets were CFSE-labeled and co-cultured for approximately 5 days with allogeneic regulatory or mature dendritic cells at a 1:10 DC:T ratio. The source material was naive CD8+ T cells from blood cultured with regulatory dendritic cells. This specimen's cell subset or site label, interpreted: CD45RA+ naive T cells. The source of these receptors is a human donor in good health.

The rearrangement uses TRBV7-9 and TRBJ1-2; the match to TRBD1 covers 10 bases. The length of the CDR3 is 16 residues. The germline V gene encodes CDR1 SEHNR and CDR2 FQNEAQ (reference sequence). Trimming took 5 bases from V and 3 from J; bases not matched to a gene: 9. Written as DNA, the CDR3 is TGTGCCAGCAGCGCAAAACGGACAGGGGGGGACTATGGCTACACCTTC. It yields the protein CASSAKRTGGDYGYTF. Full variable domain (missing parts from reference TRBV7-9 and TRBJ1-2): DTGVSQNPRHKITKRGQNVTFRCDPISEHNRLYWYRQTLGQGPEFLTYFQNEAQLEKSRLLSDRFSAERPKGSFSTLEIQRTEQGDSAMYLCASSAKRTGGDYGYTFGSGTRLTVV.

On this clone itself: Within the sample, other DNA sequences also encode this same CDR3. J is TRBJ1-2 and V is TRBV7-9; possible D gene TRBD1, 6 bases. The CDR3 has 15 residues. Trimming removed 2 bases at V and 0 bases at J, with 10 bases between. Germline V gene lookup returns CDR1 SEHNR and CDR2 FQNEAQ (reference sequence). The CDR3 DNA sequence: TGTGCCAGCAGCTTAAAGGACAGTCCTAACTATGGCTACACCTTC. The encoded protein is CASSLKDSPNYGYTF.

The chain employs TRBV5-6 and TRBJ1-3; 8 bases are shared with TRBD1. Germline V gene sequence: CDR1 SGHDT, CDR2 YYEEEE. This CDR3 is built from 16 residues. V was pared by 0 bases and J by 2 bases, with 4 bases of the junction left unmatched. CDR3 in DNA: TGTGCCAGCAGCTTGGATGCGACAGGGGCTGGAAACACCATATATTTT. The encoded protein is CASSLDATGAGNTIYF.

The V gene is TRBV6-5, the J gene TRBJ2-2, with 12 bases lining up with TRBD2. The CDR3 totals 15 residues. CDR1 MNHEY and CDR2 SVGAGI come from the germline V gene. J was trimmed by 6 bases and V by 6 bases; bases with no gene match: 5. The CDR3 nucleotides are TGTGCCAGCAGCGACCTAGCGGGGGGGGCCGGGGAGCTGTTTTTT. Translating it yields CASSDLAGGAGELFF.

This clone was observed once. This rearrangement joins TRBV7-2 to TRBJ2-7, with 12 positions matching TRBD2. CDR1 and CDR2 from the germline V gene are SGHTA and FQGNSA. This CDR3 has 15 residues. The trim removed 4 bases at V and 2 bases at J, leaving 3 bases unmatched. The CDR3 coding sequence is TGTGCCAGCAGCTATAGGACTAGCGGGACCTACGAGCAGTACTTC. Translated, it gives CASSYRTSGTYEQYF. Variable domain in full (rest from reference TRBV7-2 and TRBJ2-7): GAGVSQSPSNKVTEKGKDVELRCDPISGHTALYWYRQSLGQGLEFLIYFQGNSAPDKSGLPSDRFSAERTGGSVSTLTIQRTQQEDSAVYLCASSYRTSGTYEQYFGPGTRLTVT.

The rearrangement uses TRBV5-6 and TRBJ2-7, with D maybe TRBD1 (5 bases). The CDR3 totals 12 residues. Germline values: CDR1 SGHDT, CDR2 YYEEEE. The V end was cut by 4 bases, the J end by 6 bases, with 11 bases between. In DNA form, the CDR3 reads TGTGCCAGCAGCGGGGTAAGGGGCGAGCAGTACTTC. This sequence encodes CASSGVRGEQYF. Full variable domain (rest looked up from reference TRBV5-6 and TRBJ2-7): DAGVTQSPTHLIKTRGQQVTLRCSPKSGHDTVSWYQQALGQGPQFIFQYYEEEERQRGNFPDRFSGHQFPNYSSELNVNALLLGDSALYLCASSGVRGEQYFGPGTRLTVT.

The chain carries TRBV5-6 and TRBJ2-5, with D perhaps matching TRBD2 (5 bases). V lost 7 bases to trimming and J lost 1 base, with 17 bases between them. The V gene's germline CDR1 is SGHDT and CDR2 YYEEEE. This CDR3 is 15 amino acids long. CDR3 protein: CASVQLNGGQETQYF. The CDR3 DNA follows: TGTGCCAGCGTACAACTTAACGGAGGCCAAGAGACCCAGTACTTC.

This chain links TRBV7-9 with TRBJ2-3; the D is unclear. The length of the CDR3 is 16 residues. Germline CDR1 reads SEHNR; CDR2 reads FQNEAQ (reference sequence). The ends were cut back, 6 bases at V and 4 bases at J, with 20 bases in the middle. The CDR3 loop reads CASSTRQGLVADTQYF. The CDR3 nucleotides read TGTGCCAGCAGTACGAGGCAAGGATTGGTCGCAGATACGCAGTATTTT.

As regards this clone: Other DNA variants within this sample encode the same CDR3. The rearrangement joins TRBV2 to TRBJ1-2, with 7 bases aligning to TRBD1. CDR3 length equals 16 residues. V gave up 8 bases and J gave up 0 bases; unmatched junction bases: 12. Germline lookup yields CDR1 SNHLY and CDR2 FYNNEI. As DNA, the CDR3 is TGTGCCAGCTCAGCAAGTCAGACAGGGTCTAACTATGGCTACACCTTC. Its protein product is CASSASQTGSNYGYTF.

This chain uses TRBV11-2 with TRBJ2-7; perhaps TRBD1 as D (5 bases). From germline, CDR1 is SGHAT and CDR2 FQNNGV. This CDR3 has 15 residues. The V and J ends lost 1 base and 6 bases respectively, with 16 bases between them. The CDR3 is CASSLGQGTQLEQYF. DNA of the CDR3: TGTGCCAGCAGCTTAGGGCAGGGAACCCAACTCGAGCAGTACTTC. Full variable domain (missing parts from reference TRBV11-2 and TRBJ2-7): EAGVAQSPRYKIIEKRQSVAFWCNPISGHATLYWYQQILGQGPKLLIQFQNNGVVDDSQLPKDRFSAERLKGVDSTLKIQPAKLEDSAVYLCASSLGQGTQLEQYFGPGTRLTVT.

The CDR3 region is CASSPGTGEYGYTF. The CDR3 nucleotides are TGTGCCAGCAGTCCGGGGACAGGGGAGTATGGCTACACCTTC. The rearrangement joins TRBV6-5 to TRBJ1-2; the match to TRBD1 covers 10 bases. CDR1 is MNHEY and CDR2 is SVGAGI in the germline V gene. The V and J ends lost 5 bases and 5 bases, in that order; junction bases with no gene match: 5. There are 14 residues in the CDR3.